This is a list of T cell receptor beta chains from one sample in a study of cytomegalovirus exposure and HLA in healthy donors. The table came from immunoSEQ multiplex PCR; TCRdb's copy has only in-frame clones and leaves some out. The repertoire includes about 240,000 clones, around 80% of them detected once, and about 0.47% sits in the top ten. Source material: PBMCs. Source of these receptors: a boy under 18 in good health and CMV-seronegative. The CDR3 runs from the conserved cysteine through the conserved F or W. A D gene is named only where the DNA matches it firmly. Clone size is not always given. Where it is, it says once, few, many or a class for expanded clones.

j_call clone_size v_call d_call cdr3_aa cdr3_nt
TRBJ2-2 NA TRBV9 TRBD2 CASSPRTDKYRTSGERTTGELFF TGTGCCAGCAGCCCGCGAACCGATAAATATCGGACTAGCGGGGAACGCACCACCGGGGAGCTGTTTTTT
TRBJ2-1 NA TRBV2 NA CASSDRAPKGGNEQFF TGTGCCAGCAGTGACCGGGCACCCAAAGGAGGGAATGAGCAGTTCTTC
TRBJ2-1 few TRBV7-8 TRBD2 CASGPLAGTYNEQFF TGTGCCAGCGGTCCACTAGCGGGGACCTACAATGAGCAGTTCTTC
TRBJ1-2 NA TRBV27 TRBD1 CASSHQGDGNYGYTF TGTGCCAGCAGTCACCAGGGGGACGGAAACTATGGCTACACCTTC
TRBJ2-7 once TRBV6-6 NA CASSYASYEQYF TGTGCCAGCAGTTACGCCAGTTACGAGCAGTACTTC
TRBJ1-1 NA TRBV7-9 TRBD1 CASSFELAGGFFRNTEAFF TGTGCCAGCAGCTTCGAGCTGGCAGGGGGCTTTTTTAGAAACACTGAAGCTTTCTTT
TRBJ1-4 NA TRBV19 NA CASSKDREKLFF TGTGCCAGTAGTAAGGACAGAGAAAAACTGTTTTTT
TRBJ1-4 once TRBV30 TRBD1 CAWGQGRDEKLFF TGTGCCTGGGGACAGGGTAGGGATGAAAAACTGTTTTTT
TRBJ1-2 NA TRBV18 NA CASSPSGRGTGYTF TGTGCCAGCTCACCATCCGGCAGGGGCACTGGCTACACCTTC
TRBJ1-2 NA TRBV5-1 TRBD1 CASSPLTGDNYGYTF TGCGCCAGCAGCCCCCTGACAGGGGATAACTATGGCTACACCTTC